This T cell receptor (beta chain) was identified in a study of OX40 agonist ivuxolimab in advanced cancers. Regarding the study as a whole: Some patients who did not respond also had low normalized T-cell clonal expansion.

Points on this clone: Its antigen is still unknown.

Clones were read by immunoSEQ multiplex PCR, and TCRdb kept only the in-frame ones, dropping some. The sample comprises 39,000 or so clones, around 92% of which are singletons, and around 0.63% rests with the top ten. The CDR3 has 13 residues. From germline, CDR1 is LNHDA and CDR2 SQIVND (reference sequence). V was clipped by 6 bases and J by 5 bases, with 11 bases between them. This specimen was CD4+ or CD8+ T cells sorted from blood, taken in a trial of the OX40 agonist ivuxolimab. V gene TRBV19 combines with J gene TRBJ1-5; D might be TRBD1 (5 bases). This receptor was identified in an adult with an advanced solid tumor such as melanoma, head and neck, liver or kidney cancer. This CDR3 is CASSGTGHQPQHF. The CDR3 DNA follows: TGTGCCAGTAGCGGGACGGGACATCAGCCCCAGCATTTT.